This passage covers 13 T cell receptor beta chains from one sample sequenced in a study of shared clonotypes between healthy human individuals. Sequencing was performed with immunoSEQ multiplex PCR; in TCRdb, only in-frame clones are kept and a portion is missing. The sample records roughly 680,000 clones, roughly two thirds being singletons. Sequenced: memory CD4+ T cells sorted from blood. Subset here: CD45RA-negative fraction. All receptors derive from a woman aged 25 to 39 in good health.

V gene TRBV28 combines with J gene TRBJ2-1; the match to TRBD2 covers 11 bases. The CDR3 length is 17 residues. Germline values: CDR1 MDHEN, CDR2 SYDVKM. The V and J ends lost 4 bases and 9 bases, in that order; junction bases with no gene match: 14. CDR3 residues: CASSSLKLAGAKGEQFF. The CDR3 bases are TGTGCCAGCAGTTCACTAAAACTAGCGGGAGCTAAGGGTGAGCAGTTCTTC.

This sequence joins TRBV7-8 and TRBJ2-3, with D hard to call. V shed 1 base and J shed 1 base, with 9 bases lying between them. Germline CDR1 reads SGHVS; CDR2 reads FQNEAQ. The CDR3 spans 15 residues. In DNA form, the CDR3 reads TGTGCCAGCAGCTTAGACGCCGGCCGCACAGATACGCAGTATTTT. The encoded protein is CASSLDAGRTDTQYF.

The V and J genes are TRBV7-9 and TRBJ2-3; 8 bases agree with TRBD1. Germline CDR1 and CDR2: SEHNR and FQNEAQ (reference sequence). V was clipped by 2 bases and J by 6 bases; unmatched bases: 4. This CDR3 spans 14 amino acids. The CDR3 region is CASSLQGAFDTQYF. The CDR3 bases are TGTGCCAGCAGCTTACAGGGGGCTTTTGATACGCAGTATTTT.

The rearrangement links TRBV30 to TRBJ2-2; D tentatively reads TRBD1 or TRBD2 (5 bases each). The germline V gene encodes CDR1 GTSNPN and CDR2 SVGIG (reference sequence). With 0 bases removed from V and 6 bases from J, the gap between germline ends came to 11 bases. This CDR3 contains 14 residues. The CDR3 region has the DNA TGTGCCTGGAGTGTACTTCTGGGGGCCGGGGAGCTGTTTTTT. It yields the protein CAWSVLLGAGELFF.

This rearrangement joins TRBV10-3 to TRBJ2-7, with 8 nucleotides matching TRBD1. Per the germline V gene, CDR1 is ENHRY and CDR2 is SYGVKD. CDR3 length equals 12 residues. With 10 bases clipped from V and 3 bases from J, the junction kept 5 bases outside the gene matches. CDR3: CASGQGNYEQYF. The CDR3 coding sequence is TGTGCCAGCGGACAGGGAAACTACGAGCAGTACTTC.

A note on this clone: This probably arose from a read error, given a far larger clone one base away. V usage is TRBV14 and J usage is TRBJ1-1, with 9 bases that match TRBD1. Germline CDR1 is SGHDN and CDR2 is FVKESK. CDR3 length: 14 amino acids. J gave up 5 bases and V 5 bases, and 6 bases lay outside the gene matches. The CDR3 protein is CASSLGQGWTEAFF. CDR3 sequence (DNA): TGTGCCAGCAGCTTAGGACAGGGGTGGACTGAAGCTTTCTTT.

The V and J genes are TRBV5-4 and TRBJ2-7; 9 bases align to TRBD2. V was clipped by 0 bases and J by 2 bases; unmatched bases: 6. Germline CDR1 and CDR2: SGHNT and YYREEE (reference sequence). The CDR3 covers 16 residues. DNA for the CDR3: TGTGCCAGCAGCTTGGATCTGGGACTAGCACCCTACGAGCAGTACTTC. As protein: CASSLDLGLAPYEQYF.

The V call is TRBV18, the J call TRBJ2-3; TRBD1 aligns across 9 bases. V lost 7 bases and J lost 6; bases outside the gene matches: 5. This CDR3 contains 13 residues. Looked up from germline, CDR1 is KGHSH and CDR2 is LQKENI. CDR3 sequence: CASFGTGTDTQYF. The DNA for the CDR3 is TGTGCCAGCTTCGGGACAGGGACCGATACGCAGTATTTT.

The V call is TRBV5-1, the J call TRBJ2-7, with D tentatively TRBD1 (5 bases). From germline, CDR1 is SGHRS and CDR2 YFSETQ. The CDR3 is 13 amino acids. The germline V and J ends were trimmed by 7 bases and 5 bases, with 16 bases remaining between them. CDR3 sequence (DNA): TGCGCCAGCTCCCCCCAGGGCCGCCACGAGCAGTACTTC. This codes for CASSPQGRHEQYF.

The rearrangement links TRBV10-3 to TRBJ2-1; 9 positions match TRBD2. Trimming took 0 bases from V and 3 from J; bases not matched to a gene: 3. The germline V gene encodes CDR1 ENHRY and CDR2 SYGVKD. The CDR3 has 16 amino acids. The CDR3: CAISESSSGNYNEQFF. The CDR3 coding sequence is TGTGCCATCAGTGAGTCGTCTAGCGGGAACTACAATGAGCAGTTCTTC.

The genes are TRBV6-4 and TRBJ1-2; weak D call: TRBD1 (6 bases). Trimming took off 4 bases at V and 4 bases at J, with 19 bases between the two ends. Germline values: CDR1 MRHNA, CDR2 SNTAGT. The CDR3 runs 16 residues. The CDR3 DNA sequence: TGTGCCAGCAGTGCCCAGGGGCTAACTAACCTCTATGGCTACACCTTC. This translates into CASSAQGLTNLYGYTF.

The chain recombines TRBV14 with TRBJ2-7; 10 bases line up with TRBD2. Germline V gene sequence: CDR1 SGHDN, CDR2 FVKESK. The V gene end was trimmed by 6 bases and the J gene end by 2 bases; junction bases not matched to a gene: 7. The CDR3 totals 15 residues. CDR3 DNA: TGTGCCAGCAGATCCGGGACTAGCGTAACCTACGAGCAGTACTTC. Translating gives CASRSGTSVTYEQYF.

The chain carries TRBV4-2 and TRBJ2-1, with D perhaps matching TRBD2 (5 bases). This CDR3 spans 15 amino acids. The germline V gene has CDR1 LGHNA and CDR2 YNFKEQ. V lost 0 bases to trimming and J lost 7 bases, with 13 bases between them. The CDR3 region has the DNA TGTGCCAGCAGCCAAGATCCGTCCCGAGGGAATGAGCAGTTCTTC. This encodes CASSQDPSRGNEQFF.